The sample holds many counts of the clone carrying this T cell receptor (beta chain). Its antigen is unknown. What was amplified from RNA transcripts were TCR beta CDR3 regions. RT-PCR in the first round (using the HTBI primer set) targeted the TCR CDR3. Each CDR3 protein gets one entry after TCRdb re-called the multiplex PCR reads with MiXCR. This sample carries fewer than 600,000 distinct CDR3 sequences, roughly 15% of them seen once, and the ten largest clones take approximately 15%. The record originates from a study of T cells in Graves' hyperthyroidism and ophthalmopathy. Study-wide findings and caveats: Expanded thyroid clonotypes (above 0.001) were mostly also found in blood.

Absent ophthalmopathy progression within 18 months defined stable Graves' hyperthyroidism. Patients aged 18 to 65 had newly diagnosed hyperthyroidism lasting under 2 months. Researchers barred patients who had uncontrolled infection, other autoimmune disease, pregnancy or lactation. Trimming left V 4 bases short and J 0 bases short, with 20 bases between. The CDR3 covers 18 residues. Looked up from germline, CDR1 is SGHVS and CDR2 is FNYEAQ. The sample consisted of blood. This rearrangement joins TRBV7-6 to TRBJ2-3; tentative D call: TRBD2 (5 bases). The receptor comes from a middle-aged woman with Graves' hyperthyroidism. The CDR3 DNA follows: TGTGCCAGCAGCTCCCTCGCGCTAGCTGAATATAGCACAGATACGCAGTATTTT. Protein sequence: CASSSLALAEYSTDTQYF.